This T cell receptor (beta chain) stems from a study of response to subunit inactivated influenza vaccine (dated 2018 in TCRdb). A note on the overall study: The study used deep quantitative T cell receptor repertoire profiling to track responses to a trivalent subunit inactivated influenza vaccine. Study-wide findings and limitations: According to the authors, only a limited number of new T cells may be recruited by each seasonal influenza vaccination.

A remark on this clonotype: What this receptor recognizes is not known. Base quality data are lacking; no much larger clone is found one base away.

Libraries were built with RT-PCR. The sequencer listed for this sample is Illumina HiSeq 2500. TCRdb reran the public reads through fastp at Q25 and MiXCR, keeping productive beta chains. Rows are combined by CDR3 protein, so each entry shows the most common genes and DNA. The sample yields about 520,000 distinct CDR3 sequences; around 7.7% were counted once. Of the sample, less than 15% falls within the top ten clones. From the cysteine through the phenylalanine, the CDR3 covers 12 amino acids. CDR3 DNA is the only sequence kept; it has 36 bases, read in frame from the first base. Cut back by 1 base and 14 bases, the V and J ends lie 13 bases apart. In the germline V gene (reference sequence), CDR1 corresponds to SGHKS and CDR2 to YYEKEE.

Rearrangement joined TRBV5-5 to TRBJ2-1; 5 matching bases give a weak D call of TRBD1. Sample: PBMCs from blood, taken less than 25 months after vaccination. This sequence originates from a man in his fifties or sixties who received an inactivated influenza vaccine. Donor details come from another sample of the same person, matched by shared clones. The DNA is as follows: TGTGCCAGCAGCTTGACTGCGACAGTGAAGTTCTTC. This translates into CASSLTATVKFF.